The present T cell receptor beta chain was sequenced within a study of blood T cell repertoires in COVID-19. Original processing notes: Amplification of reference gene primers was used by the study to estimate nucleated cell counts. Sequencing used immunoSEQ multiplex PCR; TCRdb keeps in-frame clones, though not all of them. The DNA was the basis for D and trimming; V, J and clone size are from that table. The profile shows roughly 280,000 clones, 85% to 90% of them singletons. V dropped 4 bases and J dropped 4; count of bases not matched to a gene: 11. This CDR3 spans 16 amino acids. Germline V lookup: CDR1 LGHDT, CDR2 YNNKEL (reference sequence). The cohort comprised adults aged about 18 to 90 years residing in approximately 22 US areas. Which cohort a participant joined came from the clinical history participants gave. Each recovered donor of Cohort 3 presented with two negative PCRs, clearance, or symptom resolution.

The receptor's source is a woman aged 18-29 years who had recovered from COVID-19. The V call is TRBV3-1 (or the pseudogene TRBV3-2), the J call TRBJ1-2, with 8 bases fitting TRBD1. The material sequenced was PBMCs or T cells enriched from blood (not recorded which). CDR3 nucleotides: TGTGCCAGCAGCCCAAGGACAGGGCTTGGTCCCTATGGCTACACCTTC. Its protein is CASSPRTGLGPYGYTF.